This T cell receptor (beta chain) is drawn from a study of long-term antiretroviral therapy in people with HIV. This clone occurred once. Its matching antigen is unknown. The CDR3 is 16 residues long. From germline, CDR1 is SGHAT and CDR2 FQNNGV. V trimming: 5 bases; J trimming: 2 bases; junction bases outside the gene matches: 12. Overall study results and limits: Once patients were on ART, diversity went higher but still fell short of transplant donor controls. Pre-ART-expanded clones dominated the repertoire at all time points. Adherence to ART, viral resistance and therapy changes lacked any data. HIV repertoires covered narrower CDR3 length ranges than controls did.

The authors ran the immunoSEQ assay, v3.0, at survey level. This table comes from immunoSEQ multiplex PCR, and its TCRdb copy is limited to in-frame clones, with some not included. The sample includes about 21,000 clones, around nine tenths seen only once; the top ten take about 9%. Source: unsorted PBMCs, taken 0.2 years before starting antiretroviral therapy. The clonotype comes from a man aged 18 to 30 with HIV. This chain links TRBV11-2 with TRBJ2-7, with TRBD2 identical over 7 bases. The CDR3 DNA reads as TGTGCCAGCAGCGCCCACCCTACCGGGAGGACCTACGAGCAGTACTTC. Translated, it gives CASSAHPTGRTYEQYF.